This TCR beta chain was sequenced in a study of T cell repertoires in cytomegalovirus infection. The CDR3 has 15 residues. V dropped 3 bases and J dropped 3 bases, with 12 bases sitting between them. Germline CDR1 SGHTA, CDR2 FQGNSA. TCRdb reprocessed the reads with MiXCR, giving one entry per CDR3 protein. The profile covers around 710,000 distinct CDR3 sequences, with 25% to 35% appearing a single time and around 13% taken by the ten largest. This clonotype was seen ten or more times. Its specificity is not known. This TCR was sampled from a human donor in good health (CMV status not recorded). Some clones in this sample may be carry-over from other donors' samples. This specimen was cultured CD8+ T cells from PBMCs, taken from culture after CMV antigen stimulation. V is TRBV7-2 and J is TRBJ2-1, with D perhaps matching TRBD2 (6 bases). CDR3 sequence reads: CASSFAAGIYNEQFF. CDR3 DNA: TGTGCCAGCAGCTTCGCGGCGGGGATCTACAATGAGCAGTTCTTC.